In its sample, the clone carrying this T cell receptor (beta chain) was seen many times. The entry originates in a study of CD8 T cells in ankylosing spondylitis. MiXCR was run by TCRdb on the 5' RACE reads, yielding one entry per CDR3 protein. This table has approximately 100,000 distinct CDR3 sequences, about 7.7% appearing once. The material sequenced was blood, either unsorted or a sorted T cell fraction (not recorded which). This sequence was found in a male donor with ankylosing spondylitis or in good health (not recorded which).

In DNA, the CDR3 is TGCAGTGCTAGAGACCGGGGGTCGGTCACCGGGGAGCTGTTTTTT. Translation: CSARDRGSVTGELFF. The chain employs TRBV20-1 and TRBJ2-2, with TRBD2 as a possible D gene (6 bases). The length of the CDR3 is 15 residues. The ends were cut back, 0 bases at V and 4 bases at J, with 12 bases in the middle. The germline V gene has CDR1 DFQATT and CDR2 SNEGSKA (reference sequence).